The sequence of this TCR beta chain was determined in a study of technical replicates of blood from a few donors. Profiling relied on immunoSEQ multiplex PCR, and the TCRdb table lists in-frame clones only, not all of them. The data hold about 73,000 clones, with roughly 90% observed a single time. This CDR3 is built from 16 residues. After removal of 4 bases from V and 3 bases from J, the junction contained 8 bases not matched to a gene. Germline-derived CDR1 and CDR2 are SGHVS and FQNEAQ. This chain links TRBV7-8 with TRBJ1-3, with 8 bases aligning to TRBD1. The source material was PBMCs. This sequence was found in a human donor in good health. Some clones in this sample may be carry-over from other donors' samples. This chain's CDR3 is CASSSSTGEVGNTIYF. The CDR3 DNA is TGTGCCAGCAGCTCGTCGACAGGGGAGGTTGGAAACACCATATATTTT.